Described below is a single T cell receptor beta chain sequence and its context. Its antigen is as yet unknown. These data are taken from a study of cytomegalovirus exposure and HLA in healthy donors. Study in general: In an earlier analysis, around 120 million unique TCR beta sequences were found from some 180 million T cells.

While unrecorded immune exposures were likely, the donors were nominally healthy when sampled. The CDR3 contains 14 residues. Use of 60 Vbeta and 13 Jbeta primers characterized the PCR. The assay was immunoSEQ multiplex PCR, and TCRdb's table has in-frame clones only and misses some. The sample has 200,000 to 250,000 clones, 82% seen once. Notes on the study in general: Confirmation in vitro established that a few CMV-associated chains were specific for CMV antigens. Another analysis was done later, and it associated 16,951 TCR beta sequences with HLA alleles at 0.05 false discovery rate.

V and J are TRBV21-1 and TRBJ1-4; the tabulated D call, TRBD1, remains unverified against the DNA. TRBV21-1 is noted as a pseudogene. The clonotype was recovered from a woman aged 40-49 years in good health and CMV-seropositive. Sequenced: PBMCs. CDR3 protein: CASSKGASSEKLFF. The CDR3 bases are TGTGCCAGCAGCAAAGGGGCCTCGTCGGAAAAACTGTTTTTT.